The 8 T cell receptor beta chains below come from one sample, sequenced in a study of cytomegalovirus exposure and HLA in healthy donors. Primers included in the PCR were 60 Vbeta and 13 Jbeta primers. Generated by immunoSEQ multiplex PCR, the TCRdb table keeps only in-frame clones and is missing some. Across around 130,000 clones, the top ten clones capture around 1.5% of the sample. Source material: PBMCs. The receptors were gathered from a woman aged 40 to 50 in good health and CMV-seronegative.

This chain uses TRBV7-9 with TRBJ1-2; D gene uncertain. The germline V and J ends were trimmed by 5 bases and 4 bases, with 14 bases remaining between them. This CDR3 region has 14 residues. The germline V gene encodes CDR1 SEHNR and CDR2 FQNEAQ (reference sequence). The CDR3: CASSPRVASYGYTF. CDR3 coding DNA: TGTGCCAGCAGCCCTCGGGTCGCTAGCTATGGCTACACCTTC.

The rearrangement links TRBV19 to TRBJ1-2; tentatively, D is TRBD1 (6 bases). The CDR3 covers 13 residues. The germline CDR1 and CDR2 sequences are LNHDA and SQIVND (reference sequence). V was shortened by 3 bases and J by 4 bases, with 9 bases between the two germline ends. The DNA of the CDR3 is TGTGCCAGTAGTATCCAGGGGTTCTATGGCTACACCTTC. Residues: CASSIQGFYGYTF.

The chain uses TRBV10-1 and TRBJ1-1; D is undetermined. V was pared by 6 bases and J by 1 base, with 6 bases between. The CDR3 covers 12 residues. CDR1 and CDR2 (germline): WNHNN, SYGVQD (reference sequence). This CDR3 reads CASRNRNTEAFF. The CDR3 region has the DNA TGCGCCAGCAGAAACAGGAACACTGAAGCTTTCTTT.

CDR3 DNA: TGTGCCAGCATCGGGGGCTCTAGCGGTTACAATGAGCAGTTCTTC. It specifies CASIGGSSGYNEQFF. This chain uses TRBV6-1 with TRBJ2-1; D possibly corresponds to TRBD2 (7 bases). Trimming removed 7 bases from V and 4 bases from J, with 17 bases in between. Germline lookup yields CDR1 MNHNS and CDR2 SASEGT. This CDR3 is built from 15 residues.

The genes are TRBV7-3 and TRBJ2-2, with 7 bases lining up with TRBD1. The V gene's germline CDR1 is SGHTA and CDR2 FQGTGA. CDR3 length: 15 amino acids. J gave up 0 bases and V 3 bases, and 1 base lay outside the gene matches. CDR3 sequence reads: CASSLQGANTGELFF. The CDR3, as DNA: TGTGCCAGCAGCTTGCAGGGGGCGAACACCGGGGAGCTGTTTTTT.

The chain employs TRBV28 and TRBJ1-2, with D unresolved. CDR1 is MDHEN and CDR2 is SYDVKM in the germline V gene. The ends were cut back, 3 bases at V and 0 bases at J, with 23 bases in the middle. The CDR3 has 19 residues. For the CDR3, the DNA is TGTGCCAGCAGTTTGGAGGTCGGCGCCTCACCTCCCTCTAACTATGGCTACACCTTC. Translated: CASSLEVGASPPSNYGYTF.

This chain links TRBV19 with TRBJ1-5; D is possibly TRBD1 (6 bases). The CDR3 covers 15 residues. Germline values: CDR1 LNHDA, CDR2 SQIVND (reference sequence). V was trimmed by 9 bases and J by 2 bases, leaving 17 bases between them. The CDR3 DNA sequence: TGTGCCAGCTACCCAAGGGGGATAGGCAATCAGCCCCAGCATTTT. It translates to CASYPRGIGNQPQHF. The full variable domain, its missing parts supplied by reference TRBV19 and TRBJ1-5, is DGGITQSPKYLFRKEGQNVTLSCEQNLNHDAMYWYRQDPGQGLRLIYYSQIVNDFQKGDIAEGYSVSREKKESFPLTVTSAQKNPTAFYLCASYPRGIGNQPQHFGDGTRLSIL.

The chain links TRBV5-1 to TRBJ1-1; no reliable D call. CDR3 length: 11 residues. The ends were cut back, 0 bases at V and 8 bases at J, with 5 bases in the middle. Germline V gene lookup returns CDR1 SGHRS and CDR2 YFSETQ. As DNA, the CDR3 is TGCGCCAGCAGCTTGGGGGCGGAAGCTTTCTTT. It is translated as CASSLGAEAFF.